The entry that follows covers one TCR beta chain sequence. Its cognate antigen is unknown. The sample is drawn from a study of cytomegalovirus exposure and HLA in healthy donors. Study-level results: Specificity for CMV antigens was confirmed in vitro for a few of the CMV-associated chains.

The CDR3 has 16 amino acids. With V trimmed by 3 bases and J by 2 bases, 9 bases remained unmatched. Germline CDR1 reads LNHNV; CDR2 reads YYDKDF (reference sequence). The PCR employed 60 Vbeta primers together with 13 Jbeta primers. Data came from immunoSEQ multiplex PCR; TCRdb stores just in-frame clones and leaves some out. The sample lists approximately 150,000 clones; around 75% were seen once. The chain combines TRBV15 with TRBJ2-5; 7 nucleotides agree with TRBD2. The clonotype originates from a male donor in good health and CMV-seronegative. The sample comprised PBMCs. CDR3 DNA sequence: TGTGCCACCAGCAGGCGCAGACTAGCAGAACAAGAGACCCAGTACTTC. Residues: CATSRRRLAEQETQYF. Together with reference TRBV15 and TRBJ2-5, the CDR3 gives the full variable domain: DAMVIQNPRYQVTQFGKPVTLSCSQTLNHNVMYWYQQKSSQAPKLLFHYYDKDFNNEADTPDNFQSRRPNTSFCFLDIRSPGLGDTAMYLCATSRRRLAEQETQYFGPGTRLLVL.